This T cell receptor (beta chain) was obtained from a study of early T cells in non-severe SARS-CoV-2 infection. V gave up 6 bases and J gave up 0 bases, with 12 bases separating them. Germline assignment: CDR1 MNHEY and CDR2 SVGAGI. The CDR3 loop spans 16 amino acids. Each CDR3 protein gets one entry after TCRdb re-called the 5' RACE reads with MiXCR. The sample contains 60,000 to 75,000 distinct CDR3 sequences, over 9.5% of which appear only once. The chain couples TRBV6-5 to TRBJ2-6, with no clear D. The sample consisted of whole blood. The TCR sequence derives from an adult who was a healthcare worker with PCR-confirmed SARS-CoV-2 infection or an uninfected control (not recorded which). The CDR3 nucleotides are TGTGCCAGCAGCTTAAGCTCGGGCTCTGGGGCCAACGTCCTGACTTTC. Its protein is CASSLSSGSGANVLTF.